The 13 T cell receptor beta chains below were found in one sample sequenced in a study of identical twins. Via MiXCR, TCRdb re-called the 5' RACE reads, giving one row per CDR3 protein. The sample lists some 1,700,000 distinct CDR3 sequences, around 29% seen once, with roughly 0.3% in the top ten. The sample taken for sequencing was cord blood. These receptor sequences come from a newborn girl in good health.

The table lists this clonotype with many counts. This rearrangement joins TRBV28 to TRBJ2-5, with D perhaps TRBD2 (6 bases). CDR3 size: 16 residues. Germline V CDR1 and CDR2: MDHEN, SYDVKM. The V end was cut by 3 bases, the J end by 5 bases, with 19 bases between. As DNA, the CDR3 is TGTGCCAGCAGTTTCATCGGGACTGAGCTTCTGGAGACCCAGTACTTC. This sequence encodes CASSFIGTELLETQYF. The variable domain in full, with the rest retrieved from reference TRBV28 and TRBJ2-5, is DVKVTQSSRYLVKRTGEKVFLECVQDMDHENMFWYRQDPGLGLRLIYFSYDVKMKEKGDIPEGYSVSREKKERFSLILESASTNQTSMYLCASSFIGTELLETQYFGPGTRLLVL.

This clonotype was observed a handful of times. Relative to the germline gene, one junction end is altered; a read error may explain this. This chain connects TRBV20-1 to TRBJ2-3; 9 bases fit TRBD2. Germline CDR1 reads DFQATT; CDR2 reads SNEGSKA (reference sequence). The CDR3 is made up of 16 amino acids. The CDR3 region has the DNA TGCAGTGTTAGACGTCTGGCGGGGGGGCTTAGAGATACGCAGTATTTT. Amino acid sequence: CSVRRLAGGLRDTQYF.

As DNA, the CDR3 is TGTGCCAGCAGCGACCCTCGTATTGCGGAAGAGACCCAGTACTTC. It is translated as CASSDPRIAEETQYF. The J gene is TRBJ2-5, the V gene TRBV2, with D unresolved. The length of the CDR3 is 15 residues. Germline V gene sequence: CDR1 SNHLY, CDR2 FYNNEI. V was shortened by 6 bases and J by 3 bases, with 17 bases between the two germline ends.

The chain joins TRBV24-1 to TRBJ2-1; 9 nucleotides align to TRBD2. Germline assignment: CDR1 KGHDR and CDR2 SFDVKD. The CDR3 has 16 amino acids. J was trimmed by 3 bases and V by 3 bases; bases with no gene match: 5. The DNA for the CDR3 is TGTGCCACCAGTGATCCGAGCGGGAGGTTCTACAATGAGCAGTTCTTC. Translated: CATSDPSGRFYNEQFF.

This clonotype was observed many times. CDR3 DNA: TGCAGCGCCCCAGGGACAGGGGGCTCCTACAATGAGCAGTTCTTC. Protein: CSAPGTGGSYNEQFF. The genes are TRBV29-1 and TRBJ2-1; 11 positions agree with TRBD1. CDR1 and CDR2 (germline): SQVTM, ANQGSEA. CDR3 size: 15 residues. Trimming took 7 bases from V and 0 from J; bases not matched to a gene: 5.

The chain has TRBV29-1 and TRBJ2-3; a possible D gene is TRBD1 (6 bases). Germline V gives CDR1 SQVTM, CDR2 ANQGSEA. V was trimmed by 2 bases and J by 4 bases, leaving 16 bases between them. The CDR3 runs to 15 residues. This chain's CDR3 is CSVEKGVGPADTQYF. CDR3 nucleotide sequence: TGCAGCGTTGAAAAGGGGGTGGGACCAGCAGATACGCAGTATTTT.

This clonotype was recorded a few times. The chain carries TRBV29-1 and TRBJ2-3, with D perhaps assigned TRBD1 or TRBD2 (5 bases each). Between the trimmed V and J ends, which lost 7 bases and 8 bases, there was a span of 22 bases. This CDR3 contains 14 residues. Germline values: CDR1 SQVTM, CDR2 ANQGSEA. The CDR3 sequence: CSGSGTPLWGTQYF. CDR3 sequence (DNA): TGCAGCGGATCCGGGACCCCATTATGGGGTACGCAGTATTTT.

This clonotype occurred a few times. The V call is TRBV7-2, the J call TRBJ2-7, with D uncertain. Germline CDR1 and CDR2: SGHTA and FQGNSA. V shed 7 bases and J shed 5 bases, with 21 bases lying between them. This CDR3 spans 15 amino acids. The CDR3 spells CASIFLPRNGHEQYF. In DNA form, the CDR3 reads TGTGCCAGCATTTTTTTACCCCGGAACGGGCACGAGCAGTACTTC. Combining the CDR3 with reference TRBV7-2 and TRBJ2-7 gives the whole variable domain GAGVSQSPSNKVTEKGKDVELRCDPISGHTALYWYRQSLGQGLEFLIYFQGNSAPDKSGLPSDRFSAERTGGSVSTLTIQRTQQEDSAVYLCASIFLPRNGHEQYFGPGTRLTVT.

The rearrangement uses TRBV5-1 and TRBJ2-3; tentatively, D is TRBD1 or TRBD2 (5 bases each). V gave up 2 bases and J gave up 0 bases, with 13 bases separating them. CDR3 size: 16 residues. Germline lookup yields CDR1 SGHRS and CDR2 YFSETQ. The CDR3, as DNA: TGCGCCAGCAGCTTCGGTGGGGACCCTAGCACAGATACGCAGTATTTT. Protein sequence: CASSFGGDPSTDTQYF.

In its sample, this clonotype was seen a few times. This chain joins TRBV12-3 or TRBV12-4 and TRBJ1-1; no definite D call. The CDR3 is made up of 12 amino acids. V dropped 4 bases and J dropped 11 bases, with 14 bases sitting between them. CDR3 DNA sequence: TGTGCCAGCAGTTCCGGGCGCGGGGAGGCTTTCTTT. The encoded protein is CASSSGRGEAFF.

The chain couples TRBV21-1 to TRBJ1-1. TRBV21-1 is annotated as a pseudogene. The CDR3 is made up of 9 amino acids. The CDR3 loop reads CASSKATFF. For the CDR3, the DNA is TGTGCCAGCAGCAAAGCGACTTTCTTT.

In the case of this clonotype: A much larger clone differs from this one at a single base, so this may be a read error. The CDR3 protein is CASSLELIRPTDTQYF. CDR3 in DNA: TGCGCCAGCAGCCTGGAGCTAATCCGCCCCACAGATACGCAGTATTTT. J is TRBJ2-3 and V is TRBV5-1; D is unresolved. In germline, CDR1 is SGHRS, CDR2 YFSETQ. The CDR3 has 16 amino acids. V was pared by 4 bases and J by 2 bases, with 17 bases between.

Comment on this clonotype: In this CDR3 the conserved last residue, phenylalanine or tryptophan, is missing, so a read error is likely. The chain couples TRBV20-1 to TRBJ1-2; possibly TRBD1 for D (5 bases). Trimming took off 0 bases at V and 6 bases at J, with 11 bases between the two ends. The CDR3 contains 13 residues. CDR1 is DFQATT and CDR2 is SNEGSKA in the germline V gene (reference sequence). DNA of the CDR3: TGCAGTGCTAGAGATCCCCGCAGGGATGGCTACACCATC. This encodes CSARDPRRDGYTI.